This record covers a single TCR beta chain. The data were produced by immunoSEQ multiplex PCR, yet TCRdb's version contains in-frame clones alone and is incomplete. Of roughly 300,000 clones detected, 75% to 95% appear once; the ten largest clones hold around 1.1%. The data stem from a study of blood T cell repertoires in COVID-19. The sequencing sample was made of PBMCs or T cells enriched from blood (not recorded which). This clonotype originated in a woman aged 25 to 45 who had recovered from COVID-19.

Here the CDR3 reads CASSRDSRNNYGYTF. DNA of the CDR3: TGTGCCAGCTCACGAGACTCTAGGAATAACTATGGCTACACCTTC. This chain uses TRBV18 with TRBJ1-2, with D uncertain. Germline-derived CDR1 and CDR2 are KGHSH and LQKENI. Trimming pared 4 bases from V and 1 base from J, leaving 13 bases between. This CDR3 is built from 15 residues.